This T cell receptor (beta chain) originates from a study of CD8 T cells in ankylosing spondylitis. Making use of molecular barcodes, quantitative 5'-RACE generated TCR beta libraries. TCRdb reanalysed the 5' RACE reads using MiXCR and keeps one entry per CDR3 protein. Among about 460,000 distinct CDR3 sequences listed, approximately 5% were seen once. This clonotype was seen a handful of times. Antigen: not known. Findings and caveats of the study: One TCR beta motif, made up of under ten highly homologous variants, appeared characteristic of ankylosing spondylitis blood. The authors reported significant enrichment of disease-linked clones in matched ankylosing spondylitis synovial fluid. In the blood and synovial fluid of reactive arthritis, some motif variants had been previously reported.

Sequences were obtained from blood, either unsorted or a sorted T cell fraction (not recorded which). The clonotype originates from a male donor with ankylosing spondylitis.

CDR3 loop: CASNLLPRQPQHF. CDR3 bases: TGTGCCAGCAACCTACTCCCGAGGCAGCCCCAGCATTTT. The chain combines TRBV7-2 with TRBJ1-5, with D unclear. The germline CDR1 and CDR2 sequences are SGHTA and FQGNSA. The CDR3 totals 13 residues. With 7 bases removed from V and 7 bases from J, the gap between germline ends came to 14 bases.